The 32 T cell receptor beta chains reported below all come from one sample, sequenced in a study of shared clonotypes between healthy human individuals. Only in-frame clones appear in the TCRdb table, and some are missing; sequencing was by immunoSEQ multiplex PCR. The sample carries over a million clones, approximately 98% recorded once. Sequences were obtained from naive CD4+ T cells sorted from blood. Subset reported: CD45RA+ positively selected. The receptors were gathered from a man aged 30-40 years in good health.

This clone has just one count. The rearrangement joins TRBV28 to TRBJ2-2; D not resolved. From germline, CDR1 is MDHEN and CDR2 SYDVKM. CDR3 size: 15 residues. V gave up 5 bases and J gave up 2 bases, with 12 bases separating them. CDR3 amino acids: CASSPMFPNTGELFF. The CDR3 DNA follows: TGTGCCAGCAGTCCCATGTTTCCTAACACCGGGGAGCTGTTTTTT. Complete variable domain (other parts from reference TRBV28 and TRBJ2-2): DVKVTQSSRYLVKRTGEKVFLECVQDMDHENMFWYRQDPGLGLRLIYFSYDVKMKEKGDIPEGYSVSREKKERFSLILESASTNQTSMYLCASSPMFPNTGELFFGEGSRLTVL.

This clone was counted a few times. The chain uses TRBV19 and TRBJ2-1, with D maybe TRBD2 (6 bases). Trimming stripped 3 bases from V and 3 bases from J, with 12 bases between. In germline, CDR1 is LNHDA, CDR2 SQIVND (reference sequence). This CDR3 has 15 amino acids. CDR3 coding DNA: TGTGCCAGTAGTATCGGTGGAGGGTTCTACAATGAGCAGTTCTTC. Residues: CASSIGGGFYNEQFF.

The rearrangement joins TRBV14 to TRBJ1-4; D might be TRBD1 (6 bases). Deletions cut 1 base from V and 1 base from J, with 22 bases between. CDR1 is SGHDN and CDR2 is FVKESK in the germline V gene. The CDR3 has 20 residues. The CDR3 DNA reads as TGTGCCAGCAGCCAAGGTGAACAGGGTACCCCAAGCTTAACTAATGAAAAACTGTTTTTT. This gives the protein CASSQGEQGTPSLTNEKLFF.

V usage is TRBV5-1 and J usage is TRBJ2-7; D unclear. Germline V lookup: CDR1 SGHRS, CDR2 YFSETQ. This CDR3 comprises 15 residues. V was clipped by 0 bases and J by 4 bases, with 14 bases between them. CDR3 amino acids: CASSLAASSLYEQYF. The CDR3 nucleotides are TGCGCCAGCAGCTTGGCGGCTAGTTCCCTATACGAGCAGTACTTC. The entire variable domain, with the rest obtained from reference TRBV5-1 and TRBJ2-7, is as follows: KAGVTQTPRYLIKTRGQQVTLSCSPISGHRSVSWYQQTPGQGLQFLFEYFSETQRNKGNFPGRFSGRQFSNSRSEMNVSTLELGDSALYLCASSLAASSLYEQYFGPGTRLTVT.

This chain connects TRBV5-4 to TRBJ2-1, with D perhaps being TRBD1 or TRBD2 (5 bases each). Germline CDR1 reads SGHNT; CDR2 reads YYREEE (reference sequence). This CDR3 contains 16 residues. V was trimmed by 0 bases and J by 3 bases, leaving 13 bases between them. The CDR3 loop is CASSLDVGTFYNEQFF. The CDR3 nucleotides read TGTGCCAGCAGCTTGGATGTGGGGACCTTCTACAATGAGCAGTTCTTC. Combining the CDR3 with reference TRBV5-4 and TRBJ2-1 gives the whole variable domain ETGVTQSPTHLIKTRGQQVTLRCSSQSGHNTVSWYQQALGQGPQFIFQYYREEENGRGNFPPRFSGLQFPNYSSELNVNALELDDSALYLCASSLDVGTFYNEQFFGPGTRLTVL.

The chain employs TRBV28 and TRBJ2-3, with D tentatively TRBD1 or TRBD2 (5 bases each). Germline V gene lookup returns CDR1 MDHEN and CDR2 SYDVKM. The CDR3 has 15 amino acids. The V end lost 5 bases, the J end lost 12 bases, and 24 bases lay between the germline ends. As DNA, the CDR3 is TGTGCCAGCAGTCCCTCGGGGACCACCCCTAATGTTCAGTATTTT. This codes for CASSPSGTTPNVQYF.

The chain carries TRBV28 and TRBJ1-2; D not resolved. Trimming took 2 bases from V and 12 from J, leaving 16 bases between them. The CDR3 sequence is 13 residues long. The germline V gene encodes CDR1 MDHEN and CDR2 SYDVKM. The CDR3 spells CASSLPASENNTF. For the CDR3, the DNA is TGTGCCAGCAGTTTACCTGCTAGTGAGAACAACACCTTC.

This chain connects TRBV2 to TRBJ1-2; possibly TRBD1 for D (5 bases). Germline V gene lookup returns CDR1 SNHLY and CDR2 FYNNEI. The length of the CDR3 is 15 residues. Trimming removed 10 bases from V and 0 bases from J, with 18 bases in between. Here the CDR3 reads CAISLGGPTNYGYTF. The CDR3 coding sequence is TGTGCCATCTCCCTCGGGGGACCTACTAACTATGGCTACACCTTC.

This clone has more than one count but fewer than ten. This rearrangement joins TRBV20-1 to TRBJ1-5, with D possibly being TRBD1 (5 bases). The CDR3 has 11 residues. Germline loops: CDR1 DFQATT, CDR2 SNEGSKA (reference sequence). Deletions cut 6 bases from V and 7 bases from J, with 10 bases between. CDR3 bases: TGCAGTGCCACCACAGGCCAGCCCCAGCATTTT. Translation gives CSATTGQPQHF.

This chain's CDR3 is CASSLLALGGTGNQPQHF. The CDR3 DNA follows: TGTGCCAGCAGCTTGCTTGCTCTTGGTGGGACAGGGAATCAGCCCCAGCATTTT. This chain uses TRBV5-6 with TRBJ1-5; the match to TRBD1 covers 9 bases. CDR1 and CDR2 (germline): SGHDT, YYEEEE. The CDR3 covers 18 residues. V shed 1 base, J shed 4 bases, and the junction held 12 bases outside the gene matches.

The chain uses TRBV5-1 and TRBJ2-1; 7 positions agree with TRBD2. CDR1 is SGHRS and CDR2 is YFSETQ in the germline V gene. V dropped 0 bases and J dropped 4; count of bases not matched to a gene: 4. This CDR3 has 15 residues. CDR3 sequence: CASSLVTSAYNEQFF. CDR3 DNA sequence: TGCGCCAGCAGCTTGGTAACTAGCGCATACAATGAGCAGTTCTTC.

The chain couples TRBV28 to TRBJ2-3, with a possible D match to TRBD2 (6 bases). The CDR3 is made up of 16 amino acids. The V end was cut by 1 base, the J end by 1 base, with 12 bases between. CDR1 is MDHEN and CDR2 is SYDVKM in the germline V gene. Here the CDR3 reads CASSLYGWGGTDTQYF. CDR3 nucleotides: TGTGCCAGCAGTTTATACGGGTGGGGGGGCACAGATACGCAGTATTTT. Drawing the rest from reference TRBV28 and TRBJ2-3, the complete variable domain is DVKVTQSSRYLVKRTGEKVFLECVQDMDHENMFWYRQDPGLGLRLIYFSYDVKMKEKGDIPEGYSVSREKKERFSLILESASTNQTSMYLCASSLYGWGGTDTQYFGPGTRLTVL.

The chain recombines TRBV7-9 with TRBJ2-3; no firm D call. V was pared by 5 bases and J by 3 bases, with 15 bases between. Germline CDR1 reads SEHNR; CDR2 reads FQNEAQ (reference sequence). There are 15 residues in the CDR3. CDR3 in DNA: TGTGCCAGCAGCGTACCGGGCCGAGCTACAGATACGCAGTATTTT. Translation: CASSVPGRATDTQYF.

V and J are TRBV29-1 and TRBJ2-1; 10 bases align to TRBD2. The CDR3 totals 14 residues. The V gene's germline CDR1 is SQVTM and CDR2 ANQGSEA. The junction had 5 bases not matched to a gene; V was cut back by 5 bases and J by 4 bases. CDR3 sequence reads: CSVSGGGLYNEQFF. The DNA for the CDR3 is TGCAGCGTTAGCGGGGGGGGATTATACAATGAGCAGTTCTTC.

The chain couples TRBV2 to TRBJ2-2, with 8 bases identical to TRBD1. CDR3 length equals 14 residues. J was trimmed by 6 bases and V by 8 bases; bases with no gene match: 8. The germline V gene has CDR1 SNHLY and CDR2 FYNNEI. CDR3 amino acids: CASQDRDKAGELFF. CDR3 sequence (DNA): TGTGCCAGCCAGGACAGGGACAAGGCCGGGGAGCTGTTTTTT.

The chain couples TRBV30 to TRBJ1-1, with 7 bases lining up with TRBD1. CDR3 size: 15 residues. Trimming cost V 2 bases and J 1 base; bases outside gene matches: 7. CDR1 and CDR2 from the germline V gene are GTSNPN and SVGIG (reference sequence). The CDR3 loop is CAWSPGGSGNTEAFF. CDR3 nucleotide sequence: TGTGCCTGGAGTCCAGGGGGAAGTGGGAACACTGAAGCTTTCTTT.

The V gene is TRBV10-3, the J gene TRBJ2-2, with 8 bases that match TRBD2. The germline V gene encodes CDR1 ENHRY and CDR2 SYGVKD. The ends lost 0 bases at V and 4 bases at J; junction bases unmatched: 4. The CDR3 is 16 amino acids. The DNA of the CDR3 is TGTGCCATCAGTGAGTCCAACGGGAGGGCCACCGGGGAGCTGTTTTTT. Translation: CAISESNGRATGELFF.

The chain joins TRBV9 to TRBJ2-1; D perhaps matches TRBD2 (7 bases). Trimming stripped 0 bases from V and 7 bases from J, with 14 bases between. This CDR3 is built from 15 residues. Looked up from germline, CDR1 is SGDLS and CDR2 is YYNGEE. The DNA of the CDR3 is TGTGCCAGCAGCGTAGTTGGGGGGGCGGTGAATGAGCAGTTCTTC. Translating gives CASSVVGGAVNEQFF.

The chain combines TRBV6-5 with TRBJ2-7; D is perhaps TRBD2 (5 bases). CDR1 MNHEY and CDR2 SVGAGI come from the germline V gene. This CDR3 spans 13 amino acids. V was shortened by 8 bases and J by 3 bases, with 14 bases between the two germline ends. CDR3 coding DNA: TGTGCCAGCGCCGGCGTTGCGGGCTACGAGCAGTACTTC. It codes for CASAGVAGYEQYF.

The chain recombines TRBV5-1 with TRBJ2-5; 9 bases are a match to TRBD1. Germline V lookup: CDR1 SGHRS, CDR2 YFSETQ. The CDR3 has 16 amino acids. Trimming cost V 4 bases and J 1 base; bases outside gene matches: 8. The CDR3 sequence is CASSLTGTGIQETQYF. CDR3 sequence (DNA): TGCGCCAGCAGCCTTACCGGGACAGGGATCCAAGAGACCCAGTACTTC.

This chain joins TRBV19 and TRBJ2-7; possibly TRBD2 for D (5 bases). Germline loops: CDR1 LNHDA, CDR2 SQIVND (reference sequence). Between the trimmed V and J ends, which lost 3 bases and 3 bases, there was a span of 12 bases. There are 14 residues in the CDR3. The CDR3 region is CASSMGQAGYEQYF. The CDR3 nucleotides are TGTGCCAGTAGTATGGGCCAGGCGGGCTACGAGCAGTACTTC.

The rearrangement links TRBV7-6 to TRBJ2-7; 10 bases map to TRBD2. This CDR3 spans 17 amino acids. CDR1 SGHVS and CDR2 FNYEAQ come from the germline V gene. After removal of 5 bases from V and 3 bases from J, the junction contained 13 bases not matched to a gene. For the CDR3, the DNA is TGTGCCAGCAGCGCCCTGGGTCTAGCGGGGGATTACTACGAGCAGTACTTC. It is translated as CASSALGLAGDYYEQYF.

In DNA form, the CDR3 reads TGTGCCACCCGACCTGAGGTGAATCAGCCCCAGCATTTT. Translating it yields CATRPEVNQPQHF. The J gene is TRBJ1-5, the V gene TRBV6-5; D is uncertain. The ends were cut back, 10 bases at V and 4 bases at J, with 14 bases in the middle. This CDR3 has 13 amino acids. Per germline, CDR1 MNHEY and CDR2 SVGAGI.

V usage is TRBV4-2 and J usage is TRBJ2-7; 12 nucleotides agree with TRBD2. This CDR3 spans 18 amino acids. Germline assignment: CDR1 LGHNA and CDR2 YNFKEQ. Trimming removed 1 base from V and 1 base from J; junction bases left unmatched: 8. The CDR3 reads CASSQAGTSGFQSYEQYF. The CDR3 DNA sequence: TGTGCCAGCAGCCAAGCCGGGACTAGCGGGTTCCAATCCTACGAGCAGTACTTC.

The CDR3 coding sequence is TGTGCCAGCAGGGACGACAGGGGGGGGTTTCCCCAGCATTTT. It specifies CASRDDRGGFPQHF. The chain employs TRBV2 and TRBJ1-5; TRBD1 aligns across 9 bases. With V trimmed by 6 bases and J by 10 bases, 10 bases remained unmatched. CDR3 size: 14 residues. The germline V gene has CDR1 SNHLY and CDR2 FYNNEI.

This chain uses TRBV6-6 with TRBJ2-2; D unresolved. Germline V gene sequence: CDR1 MNHNY, CDR2 SVGAGI (reference sequence). The CDR3 covers 13 residues. The V end lost 4 bases, the J end lost 1 base, and 4 bases lay between the germline ends. The CDR3 bases are TGTGCCAGCAGTTCAAAGAACACCGGGGAGCTGTTTTTT. Its translation: CASSSKNTGELFF.

The gene calls are TRBV5-1 and TRBJ2-7, with TRBD1 matching over 11 bases. From germline, CDR1 is SGHRS and CDR2 YFSETQ. This CDR3 has 15 amino acids. Trimming removed 0 bases from V and 5 bases from J; junction bases left unmatched: 4. CDR3 coding DNA: TGCGCCAGCAGCTTGGCCGGGACAGGGGGTAACGAGCAGTACTTC. Translating it yields CASSLAGTGGNEQYF.

The V and J genes are TRBV18 and TRBJ2-7; D ambiguous. This CDR3 comprises 13 residues. V gave up 1 base and J gave up 3 bases, with 7 bases separating them. Germline V lookup: CDR1 KGHSH, CDR2 LQKENI. The CDR3 nucleotides read TGTGCCAGCTCACCACTGGAGTTCTACGAGCAGTACTTC. It encodes CASSPLEFYEQYF.

The rearrangement uses TRBV9 and TRBJ2-7, with TRBD2 identical over 8 bases. The CDR3 sequence is 15 residues long. Trimming took 0 bases from V and 4 from J; bases not matched to a gene: 6. CDR1 SGDLS and CDR2 YYNGEE come from the germline V gene. In nucleotides, the CDR3 is TGTGCCAGCAGCGTAGGCCCCGGGAGGGTGTACGAGCAGTACTTC. This gives the protein CASSVGPGRVYEQYF.

V usage is TRBV7-9 and J usage is TRBJ1-2; no clear D gene. Trimming left V 5 bases short and J 7 bases short, with 14 bases between. Germline lookup yields CDR1 SEHNR and CDR2 FQNEAQ (reference sequence). The CDR3 has 13 amino acids. The CDR3 nucleotides read TGTGCCAGCAGCCCGAACCTCAGTCCTGGCTACACCTTC. It specifies CASSPNLSPGYTF. Based on the CDR3 plus reference TRBV7-9 and TRBJ1-2, the full variable domain is DTGVSQNPRHKITKRGQNVTFRCDPISEHNRLYWYRQTLGQGPEFLTYFQNEAQLEKSRLLSDRFSAERPKGSFSTLEIQRTEQGDSAMYLCASSPNLSPGYTFGSGTRLTVV.

The J gene is TRBJ1-3, the V gene TRBV6-1; D is undetermined. Per germline, CDR1 MNHNS and CDR2 SASEGT. V gave up 6 bases and J gave up 0 bases, with 12 bases separating them. The CDR3 runs to 15 residues. CDR3 in amino acids: CASSPDRRSGNTIYF. CDR3 nucleotides: TGTGCCAGCAGCCCAGACCGACGCTCTGGAAACACCATATATTTT.

This clone has just one count. The chain carries TRBV9 and TRBJ2-2, with TRBD2 matching over 9 bases. Germline V gives CDR1 SGDLS, CDR2 YYNGEE. The CDR3 spans 15 residues. The V gene end was trimmed by 1 base and the J gene end by 6 bases; junction bases not matched to a gene: 4. The CDR3 reads CASSVRREGSGELFF. The CDR3 DNA is TGTGCCAGCAGCGTAAGGCGGGAGGGCTCCGGGGAGCTGTTTTTT.